This is a list of T cell receptor beta chains from one sample in a study of shared clonotypes between healthy human individuals. TCRdb's copy holds only in-frame clones and misses some; the assay was immunoSEQ multiplex PCR. The repertoire has millions of clones, about 95% of them found once; the top ten carry 1% to 1.3%. The sample was naive CD8+ T cells sorted from blood. All receptors derive from a man aged 18 to 35 in good health. Each CDR3 is given with its conserved first and last residue. D genes are given only for firm matches. A clone size is listed for some rows: how often the clone was seen (once, few, many), or a class if it is expanded.

>TRBV19|TRBD2|NA|TRBJ2-1
TGTGCCTGTGAGACTAGCGGATACAATGAGCAGTTCTTC
CACETSGYNEQFF
>TRBV27|NA|NA|TRBJ2-7
TGTGCCAGCAGCCCTGGACAGTCCGGGTACGAGCAGTACTTC
CASSPGQSGYEQYF
>TRBV11-2|TRBD2|once|TRBJ2-7
TGTGCCAGCAGCCCCCGACTAGCGGGAGATTACGAGCAGTACTTC
CASSPRLAGDYEQYF
>TRBV14|NA|NA|TRBJ2-3
TGTGCCAGCAGCCAAGGGGCAGGGGCTAACACAGATACGCAGTATTTT
CASSQGAGANTDTQYF
>TRBV9|TRBD2|NA|TRBJ2-7
TGTGCCAGCAGCCTTACTAGCGGGAGTGGGAGCGAGCAGTACTTC
CASSLTSGSGSEQYF
>TRBV19|NA|NA|TRBJ2-1
TGTGCCAGTAGTATAGCAGGGTATATGTACAATGAGCAGTTCTTC
CASSIAGYMYNEQFF
>TRBV14|TRBD2|NA|TRBJ2-3
TGTGCCAGCAGCCAAGAGGGCTCGACTAGCGGGGTTTTCACAGATACGCAGTATTTT
CASSQEGSTSGVFTDTQYF
>TRBV10-3|TRBD1|NA|TRBJ1-2
TGTGCCATCAGTGACCCGCCTGGGCAGGGGGGACATGGCTACACCTTC
CAISDPPGQGGHGYTF
>TRBV2|NA|NA|TRBJ2-3
TGTGCCAGCAGTGAATGGGGTATGAGCACAGATACGCAGTATTTT
CASSEWGMSTDTQYF
>TRBV11-2|NA|NA|TRBJ2-2
TGTGCCAGCAGCTTAAGGCAGTTCACCGGGGAGCTGTTTTTT
CASSLRQFTGELFF
>TRBV5-4|NA|NA|TRBJ1-2
TGTGCCAGCAGCCGAGGGGGGTTTGAGGGCTACACCTTC
CASSRGGFEGYTF
>TRBV11-3|NA|NA|TRBJ2-7
TGTGCCAGCAGCCCAGCTGGGCGAAGCTACGAGCAGTACTTC
CASSPAGRSYEQYF
>TRBV5-5|NA|once|TRBJ2-3
TGTGCCAGCAGCTTGTGGGTAGCAGATACGCAGTATTTT
CASSLWVADTQYF
>TRBV18|TRBD2|NA|TRBJ2-2
TGTGCCAGCTCACCGAGCCGAGCTCTAGCGGGAGTAGATACCGGGGAGCTGTTTTTT
CASSPSRALAGVDTGELFF
>TRBV27|TRBD1|NA|TRBJ2-7
TGTGCCAGCAGTTTATCAGCCGGGACAGGGGCGGACGAGCAGTACTTC
CASSLSAGTGADEQYF
>TRBV7-9|NA|NA|TRBJ2-7
TGTGCCAGCAGCTTCCCTCCCTTGCTAGACACCTACGAGCAGTACTTC
CASSFPPLLDTYEQYF
>TRBV6-1|NA|NA|TRBJ1-5
TGTGCCAGCAGTGAAGGCTTTCAACAGCCCCAGCATTTT
CASSEGFQQPQHF
>TRBV28|TRBD1|NA|TRBJ1-2
TGTGCCAGCAGTTTTGCCGGGACAGGGGGCTCTGGCTACACCTTC
CASSFAGTGGSGYTF
>TRBV19|NA|once|TRBJ2-7
TGTGCCAGTAGCCCCAGCGGAGGGGGAACCACCTACGAGCAGTACTTC
CASSPSGGGTTYEQYF
>TRBV5-6|NA|NA|TRBJ2-5
TGTGCCAGCAGCCCCCATCAGGGACCTTATTTCGAGACCCAGTACTTC
CASSPHQGPYFETQYF
>TRBV27|NA|NA|TRBJ1-3
TGTGCCAGTCGAGGACAAAACTCTGGAAACACCATATATTTT
CASRGQNSGNTIYF
>TRBV4-1|TRBD2|NA|TRBJ2-1
TGCGCCAGCAGCCAAGATCAAACTAGCGGGATTAATGAGCAGTTCTTC
CASSQDQTSGINEQFF
>TRBV9|NA|NA|TRBJ2-7
TGTGCCAGCGCCGGGGGAGTCGCGGATAGGCAGTACTTC
CASAGGVADRQYF
>TRBV7-6|NA|NA|TRBJ2-7
TGTGCCAGCAGCCCAGGGATCGCCGGGACCTACGAGCAGTACTTC
CASSPGIAGTYEQYF
>TRBV4-1|NA|NA|TRBJ2-5
TGCGCCAGCAGCCAAGATCTCGGGCTGCAAGAGACCCAGTACTTC
CASSQDLGLQETQYF
>TRBV21-1|NA|NA|TRBJ2-7
TGTGCCAGCAGCAACACTAGTTCCTACGAGCAGTACTTC
CASSNTSSYEQYF
>TRBV5-4|NA|NA|TRBJ1-6
TGTGCCAGCAGCTTGTTGACAGGAGATTCACCCCTCCACTTT
CASSLLTGDSPLHF
>TRBV9|TRBD2|once|TRBJ2-1
TGTGCCAGCAGCGGTTATAGCGGGAGCTCCTACAATGAGCAGTTCTTC
CASSGYSGSSYNEQFF
>TRBV6-1|TRBD1|NA|TRBJ2-2
TGTGCCAGCAGTGACTTCTATATGGACAGGGGAAACACCGGGGAGCTGTTTTTT
CASSDFYMDRGNTGELFF
>TRBV4-3|TRBD1|NA|TRBJ1-2
TGCGCCAGCAGCCAAACCACGGACAGGGGGAAAGGCTACACCTTC
CASSQTTDRGKGYTF
>TRBV5-4|NA|NA|TRBJ1-2
TGTGCCAGCATCCCCCCGGGTAACTATGGCTACACCTTC
CASIPPGNYGYTF
>TRBV6-1|NA|NA|TRBJ1-1
TGTGCCAGCAGTGAATTCGAGGGGATGAACACTGAAGCTTTCTTT
CASSEFEGMNTEAFF
>TRBV2|NA|NA|TRBJ1-1
TGTGCCAGCAGTGAAAGGGGCTGGACTGAAGCTTTCTTT
CASSERGWTEAFF
>TRBV11-2|NA|few|TRBJ2-1
TGTGCCAGCAGCCAACCGGGACAGCAGTTCTTC
CASSQPGQQFF